These 6 T cell receptor beta chains originate from one sample sequenced in a study of response to subunit inactivated influenza vaccine. TCRdb independently ran MiXCR on the RT-PCR reads; one entry per CDR3 protein. Among hundreds of thousands of distinct CDR3 sequences listed, approximately 15% were seen once. The sequenced sample was CD4+ T cells sorted from PBMCs, obtained roughly 24 months after vaccination. The receptor set was obtained from a man aged 45-69 years who received an inactivated influenza vaccine.

The chain combines TRBV24-1 with TRBJ2-5, with TRBD2 matching over 10 bases. With 2 bases clipped from V and 3 bases from J, the junction kept 5 bases outside the gene matches. The CDR3 has 16 amino acids. Germline CDR1 reads KGHDR; CDR2 reads SFDVKD. The CDR3 nucleotides read TGTGCCACCAGTGATTATGGCCTAGCGGGGGAAGAGACCCAGTACTTC. Its translation: CATSDYGLAGEETQYF.

This clonotype turned up a few times. The chain links TRBV5-1 to TRBJ1-5, with 8 bases lining up with TRBD1. This CDR3 spans 20 amino acids. The V gene's germline CDR1 is SGHRS and CDR2 YFSETQ. The J segment lost 5 bases and the V segment lost 5 bases, leaving 24 bases of the junction unmatched. The CDR3 DNA follows: TGCGCCAGCAGTCCGACAGCATCCGGGACAGGAGGCCTACTGTATCAGCCCCAGCATTTT. Protein: CASSPTASGTGGLLYQPQHF.

This clonotype was picked up a small number of times. This sequence joins TRBV4-2 and TRBJ1-2; D is uncertain. Trimming left V 0 bases short and J 4 bases short, with 6 bases between. The CDR3 totals 13 residues. Germline-derived CDR1 and CDR2 are LGHNA and YNFKEQ. For the CDR3, the DNA is TGTGCCAGCAGCCAAGAGGGGTCCTATGGCTACACCTTC. Its translation is CASSQEGSYGYTF.

This clonotype was seen a few times. The rearrangement links TRBV12-3 or TRBV12-4 to TRBJ2-2; possibly TRBD2 for D (6 bases). V was cut by 5 bases and J by 3 bases, with 13 bases left in between. The CDR3 is 15 residues long. CDR3 sequence: CASSPYGGDTGELFF. Written as DNA, the CDR3 is TGTGCCAGCAGTCCATACGGGGGAGACACCGGGGAGCTGTTTTTT.

This clonotype was observed a handful of times. The chain is built from TRBV6-5 and TRBJ2-1; D is undetermined. V was clipped by 4 bases and J by 7 bases, with 20 bases between them. Germline V CDR1 and CDR2: MNHEY, SVGAGI. The CDR3 is made up of 16 amino acids. The CDR3 is CASSSFSVSPPNEQFF. In DNA form, the CDR3 reads TGTGCCAGCAGTTCCTTTTCGGTGAGCCCTCCAAATGAGCAGTTCTTC.

The chain is built from TRBV7-2 and TRBJ1-1; no firm D call. Germline V gives CDR1 SGHTA, CDR2 FQGNSA. The CDR3 length is 15 residues. Trimming took off 3 bases at V and 2 bases at J, with 13 bases between the two ends. The CDR3 nucleotides read TGTGCCAGCAGCTTTTCGGCCCACAGAAACACTGAAGCTTTCTTT. Translated, it gives CASSFSAHRNTEAFF.